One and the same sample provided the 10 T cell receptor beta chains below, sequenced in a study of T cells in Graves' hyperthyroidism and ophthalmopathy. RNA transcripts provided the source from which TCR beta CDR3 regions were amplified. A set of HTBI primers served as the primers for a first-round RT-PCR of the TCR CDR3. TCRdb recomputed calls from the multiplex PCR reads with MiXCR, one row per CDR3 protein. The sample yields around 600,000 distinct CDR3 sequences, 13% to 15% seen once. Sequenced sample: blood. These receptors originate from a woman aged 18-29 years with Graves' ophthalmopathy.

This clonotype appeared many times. Here the CDR3 DNA reads TGTGCCAGCAGCCCAAAGATCACCCAGTACTTC. Translation: CASSPKITQYF. The chain combines TRBV28 with TRBJ2-5; D remains ambiguous. The CDR3 consists of 11 residues. Trimming took off 6 bases at V and 8 bases at J, with 10 bases between the two ends. The germline V gene has CDR1 MDHEN and CDR2 SYDVKM.

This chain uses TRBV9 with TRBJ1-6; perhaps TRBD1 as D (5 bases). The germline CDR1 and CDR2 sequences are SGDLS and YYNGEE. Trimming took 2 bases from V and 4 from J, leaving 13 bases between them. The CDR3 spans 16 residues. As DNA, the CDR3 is TGTGCCAGCAGCGTTACGGGGCAAGGTTATAATTCACCCCTCCACTTT. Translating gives CASSVTGQGYNSPLHF.

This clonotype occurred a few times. The CDR3 DNA reads TGTGCCAGCAGCTTCGGGAGGGCTAGCTCCTACGAGCAGTACTTC. As protein: CASSFGRASSYEQYF. The J gene is TRBJ2-7, the V gene TRBV7-9, with 8 bases matching TRBD2. Germline V lookup: CDR1 SEHNR, CDR2 FQNEAQ (reference sequence). Unmatched junction bases numbered 4, after V lost 3 bases and J lost 0 bases. The length of the CDR3 is 15 residues. Full variable domain (outside the CDR3, taken from reference TRBV7-9 and TRBJ2-7): DTGVSQNPRHKITKRGQNVTFRCDPISEHNRLYWYRQTLGQGPEFLTYFQNEAQLEKSRLLSDRFSAERPKGSFSTLEIQRTEQGDSAMYLCASSFGRASSYEQYFGPGTRLTVT.

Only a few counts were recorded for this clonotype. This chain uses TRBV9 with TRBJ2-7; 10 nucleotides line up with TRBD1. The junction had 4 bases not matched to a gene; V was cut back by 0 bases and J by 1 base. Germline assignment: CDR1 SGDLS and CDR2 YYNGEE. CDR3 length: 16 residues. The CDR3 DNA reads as TGTGCCAGCAGCGTAGGACGACAGGGGGCATCCTACGAGCAGTACTTC. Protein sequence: CASSVGRQGASYEQYF.

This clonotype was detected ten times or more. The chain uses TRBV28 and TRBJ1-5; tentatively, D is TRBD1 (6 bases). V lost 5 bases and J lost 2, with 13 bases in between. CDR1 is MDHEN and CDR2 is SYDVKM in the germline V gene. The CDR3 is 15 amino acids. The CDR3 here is CASSTHSGGNQPQHF. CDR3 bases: TGTGCCAGCAGTACCCACTCAGGGGGCAATCAGCCCCAGCATTTT. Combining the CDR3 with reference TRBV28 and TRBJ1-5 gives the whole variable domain DVKVTQSSRYLVKRTGEKVFLECVQDMDHENMFWYRQDPGLGLRLIYFSYDVKMKEKGDIPEGYSVSREKKERFSLILESASTNQTSMYLCASSTHSGGNQPQHFGDGTRLSIL.

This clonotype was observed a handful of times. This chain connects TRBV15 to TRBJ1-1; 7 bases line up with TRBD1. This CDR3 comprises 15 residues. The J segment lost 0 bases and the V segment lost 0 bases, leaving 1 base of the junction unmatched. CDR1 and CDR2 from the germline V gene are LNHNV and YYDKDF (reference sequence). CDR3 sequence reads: CATSRDDRVNTEAFF. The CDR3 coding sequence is TGTGCCACCAGCAGAGACGACAGGGTGAACACTGAAGCTTTCTTT.

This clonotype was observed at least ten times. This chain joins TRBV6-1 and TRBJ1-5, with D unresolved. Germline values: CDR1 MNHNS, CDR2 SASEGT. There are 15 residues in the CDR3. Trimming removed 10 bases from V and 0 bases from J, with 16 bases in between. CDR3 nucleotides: TGTGCCACACAACCTCTACCGTATAGCAATCAGCCCCAGCATTTT. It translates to CATQPLPYSNQPQHF.

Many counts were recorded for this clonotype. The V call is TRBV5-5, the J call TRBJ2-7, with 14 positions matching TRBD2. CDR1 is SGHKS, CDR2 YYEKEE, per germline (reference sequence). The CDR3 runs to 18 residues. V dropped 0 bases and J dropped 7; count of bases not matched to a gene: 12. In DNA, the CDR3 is TGTGCCAGCAGCTTGGAGGCCTGGTGGGGACTAGCGGGAGAAGAGCAGTACTTC. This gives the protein CASSLEAWWGLAGEEQYF.

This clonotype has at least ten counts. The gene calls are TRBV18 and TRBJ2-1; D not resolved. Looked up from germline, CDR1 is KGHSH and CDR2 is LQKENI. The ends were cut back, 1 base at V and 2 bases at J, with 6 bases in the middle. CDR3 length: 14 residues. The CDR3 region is CASSPLETYNEQFF. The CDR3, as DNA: TGTGCCAGCTCACCACTAGAGACCTACAATGAGCAGTTCTTC.

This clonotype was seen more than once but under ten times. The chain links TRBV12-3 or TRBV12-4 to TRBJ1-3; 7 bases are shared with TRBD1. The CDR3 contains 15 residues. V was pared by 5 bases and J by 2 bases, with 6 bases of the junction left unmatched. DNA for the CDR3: TGTGCCAGCAGTCCCCGGGACAGCACTGGAAACACCATATATTTT. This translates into CASSPRDSTGNTIYF.